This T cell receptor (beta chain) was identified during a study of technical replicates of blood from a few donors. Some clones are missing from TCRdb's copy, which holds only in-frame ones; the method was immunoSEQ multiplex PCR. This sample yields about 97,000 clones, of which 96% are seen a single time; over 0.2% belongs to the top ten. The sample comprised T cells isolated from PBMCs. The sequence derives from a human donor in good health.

The DNA for the CDR3 is TGCGCCAGCAGCTTCTCGGGAGGGGGCGCCGGGGAGCTGTTTTTT. Protein: CASSFSGGGAGELFF. The V and J genes are TRBV5-1 and TRBJ2-2; weak D call: TRBD2 (8 bases). V was trimmed by 2 bases and J by 6 bases, leaving 14 bases between them. This CDR3 contains 15 residues. Per germline, CDR1 SGHRS and CDR2 YFSETQ.